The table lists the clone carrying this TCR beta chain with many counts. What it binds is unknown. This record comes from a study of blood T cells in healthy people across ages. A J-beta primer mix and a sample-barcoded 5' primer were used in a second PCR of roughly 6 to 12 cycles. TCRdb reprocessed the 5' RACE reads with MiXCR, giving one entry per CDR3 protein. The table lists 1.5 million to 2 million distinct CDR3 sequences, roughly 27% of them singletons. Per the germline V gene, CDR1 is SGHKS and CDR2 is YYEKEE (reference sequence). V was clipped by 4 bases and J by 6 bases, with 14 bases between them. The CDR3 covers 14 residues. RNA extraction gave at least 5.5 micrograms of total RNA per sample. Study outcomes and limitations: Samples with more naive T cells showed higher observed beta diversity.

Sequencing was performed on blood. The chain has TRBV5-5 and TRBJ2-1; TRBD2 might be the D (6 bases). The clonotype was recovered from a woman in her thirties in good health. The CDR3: CASSLVMGGNEQFF. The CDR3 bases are TGTGCCAGCAGCCTGGTGATGGGGGGCAATGAGCAGTTCTTC.